This TCR beta chain was obtained from a study of blood T cell repertoires in COVID-19. Study-level background: Spain, Italy and the United States supplied samples that represented acute and convalescent COVID-19.

V lost 4 bases and J 4 bases, leaving 7 bases between the germline ends. CDR1 is LGHDT and CDR2 is YNNKEL in the germline V gene (reference sequence). This CDR3 has 12 residues. In the original analysis: Estimation of nucleated cell counts was performed using reference gene primer amplification. Sequencing used immunoSEQ multiplex PCR; TCRdb keeps in-frame clones, though not all of them. V and J calls and clone size are given by that table; D and trimming were obtained from the DNA. The table has roughly 190,000 clones, under 80% seen once. Material: peripheral blood. The sequence derives from a woman aged 50 to 60 with acute or convalescent COVID-19. The chain carries TRBV3-1 (or the pseudogene TRBV3-2) and TRBJ1-2, with D unclear. CDR3 protein: CASSRTSYGYTF. DNA of the CDR3: TGTGCCAGCAGCCGCACATCCTATGGCTACACCTTC.